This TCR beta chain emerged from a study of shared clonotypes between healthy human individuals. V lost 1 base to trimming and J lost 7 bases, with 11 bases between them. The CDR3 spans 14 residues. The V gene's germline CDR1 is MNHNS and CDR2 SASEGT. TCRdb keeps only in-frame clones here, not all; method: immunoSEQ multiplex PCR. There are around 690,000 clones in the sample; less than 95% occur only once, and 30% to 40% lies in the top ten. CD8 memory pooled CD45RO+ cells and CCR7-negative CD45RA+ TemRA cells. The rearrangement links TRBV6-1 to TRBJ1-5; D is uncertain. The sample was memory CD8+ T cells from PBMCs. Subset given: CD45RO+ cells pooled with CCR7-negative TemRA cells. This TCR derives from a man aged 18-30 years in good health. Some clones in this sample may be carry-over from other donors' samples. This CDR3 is CASSEDIGPQPQHF. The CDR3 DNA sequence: TGTGCCAGCAGTGAAGATATAGGTCCCCAGCCCCAGCATTTT.